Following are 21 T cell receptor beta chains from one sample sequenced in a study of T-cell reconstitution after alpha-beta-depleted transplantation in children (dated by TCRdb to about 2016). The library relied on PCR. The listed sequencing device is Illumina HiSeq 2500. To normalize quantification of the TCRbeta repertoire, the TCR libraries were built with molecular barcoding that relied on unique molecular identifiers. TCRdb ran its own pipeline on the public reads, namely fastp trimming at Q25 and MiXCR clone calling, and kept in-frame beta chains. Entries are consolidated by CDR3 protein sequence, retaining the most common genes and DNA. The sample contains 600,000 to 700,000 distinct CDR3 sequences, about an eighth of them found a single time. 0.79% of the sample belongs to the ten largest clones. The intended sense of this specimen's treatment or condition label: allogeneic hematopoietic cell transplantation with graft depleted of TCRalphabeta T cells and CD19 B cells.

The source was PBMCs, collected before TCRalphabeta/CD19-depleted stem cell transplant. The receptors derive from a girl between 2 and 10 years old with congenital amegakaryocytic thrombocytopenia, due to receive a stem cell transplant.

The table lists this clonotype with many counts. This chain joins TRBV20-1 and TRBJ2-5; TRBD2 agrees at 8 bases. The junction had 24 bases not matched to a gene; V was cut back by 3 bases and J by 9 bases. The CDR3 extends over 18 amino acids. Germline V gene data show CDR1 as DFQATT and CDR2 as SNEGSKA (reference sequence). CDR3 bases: TGCAGTGCTAGGGGGGGGAACCAGCGGGAGCCAAGAGAGTTTTCCCAGTACTTC. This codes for CSARGGNQREPREFSQYF.

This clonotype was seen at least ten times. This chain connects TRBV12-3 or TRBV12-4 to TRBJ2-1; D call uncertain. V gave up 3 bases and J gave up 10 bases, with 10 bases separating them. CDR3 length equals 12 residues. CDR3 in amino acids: CASSFGGSEQFF. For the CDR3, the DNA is TGTGCCAGCAGTTTTGGTGGCTCGGAGCAGTTCTTC.

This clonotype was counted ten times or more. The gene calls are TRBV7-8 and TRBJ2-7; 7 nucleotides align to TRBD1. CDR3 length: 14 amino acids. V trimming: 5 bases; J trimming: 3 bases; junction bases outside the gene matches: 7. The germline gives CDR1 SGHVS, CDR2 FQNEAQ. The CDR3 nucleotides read TGTGCCAGCAGCCGTTGGACAGGAGACTACGAGCAGTACTTC. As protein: CASSRWTGDYEQYF.

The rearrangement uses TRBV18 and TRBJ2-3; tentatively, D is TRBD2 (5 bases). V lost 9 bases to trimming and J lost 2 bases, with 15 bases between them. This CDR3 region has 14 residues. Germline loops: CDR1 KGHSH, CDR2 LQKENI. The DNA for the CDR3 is TGTGCCAGTCAACCGGCGCTAGCCACAGATACGCAGTATTTT. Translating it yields CASQPALATDTQYF.

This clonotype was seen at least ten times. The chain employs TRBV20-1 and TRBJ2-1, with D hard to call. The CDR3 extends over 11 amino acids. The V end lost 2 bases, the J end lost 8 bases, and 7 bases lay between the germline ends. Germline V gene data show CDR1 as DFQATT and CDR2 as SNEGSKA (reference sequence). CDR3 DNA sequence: TGCAGTGCTAGACTAGTCTATGAGCAGTTCTTC. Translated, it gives CSARLVYEQFF.

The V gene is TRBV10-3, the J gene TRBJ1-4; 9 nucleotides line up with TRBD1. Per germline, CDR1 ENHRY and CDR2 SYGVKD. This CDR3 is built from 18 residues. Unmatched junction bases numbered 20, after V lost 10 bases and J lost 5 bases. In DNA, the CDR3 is TGTGCCACCGGGAACCAGGGACGGACAGGGGTTACGAATGAAAAACTGTTTTTT. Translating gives CATGNQGRTGVTNEKLFF.

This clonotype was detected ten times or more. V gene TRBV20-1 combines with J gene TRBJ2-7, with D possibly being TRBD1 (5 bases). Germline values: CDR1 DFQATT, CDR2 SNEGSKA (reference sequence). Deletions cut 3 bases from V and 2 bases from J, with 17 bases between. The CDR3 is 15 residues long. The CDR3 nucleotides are TGCAGTGCTAGGGCGACAGAGCATTACACCTACGAGCAGTACTTC. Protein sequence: CSARATEHYTYEQYF.

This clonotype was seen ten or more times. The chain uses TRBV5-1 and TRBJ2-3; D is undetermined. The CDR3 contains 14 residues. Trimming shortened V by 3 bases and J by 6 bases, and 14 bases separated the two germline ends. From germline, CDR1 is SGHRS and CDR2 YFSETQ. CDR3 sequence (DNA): TGCGCCAGCAGCTCCACAGCGTTAAAGGATACGCAGTATTTT. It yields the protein CASSSTALKDTQYF.

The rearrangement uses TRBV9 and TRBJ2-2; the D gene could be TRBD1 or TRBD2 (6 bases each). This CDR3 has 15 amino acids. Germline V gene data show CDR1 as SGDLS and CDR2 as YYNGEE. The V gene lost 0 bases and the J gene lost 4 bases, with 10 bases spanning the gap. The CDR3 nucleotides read TGTGCCAGCAGCGTAGAAGGGGGGCCCACCGGGGAGCTGTTTTTT. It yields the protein CASSVEGGPTGELFF. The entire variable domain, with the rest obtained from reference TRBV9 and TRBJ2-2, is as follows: DSGVTQTPKHLITATGQRVTLRCSPRSGDLSVYWYQQSLDQGLQFLIQYYNGEERAKGNILERFSAQQFPDLHSELNLSSLELGDSALYFCASSVEGGPTGELFFGEGSRLTVL.

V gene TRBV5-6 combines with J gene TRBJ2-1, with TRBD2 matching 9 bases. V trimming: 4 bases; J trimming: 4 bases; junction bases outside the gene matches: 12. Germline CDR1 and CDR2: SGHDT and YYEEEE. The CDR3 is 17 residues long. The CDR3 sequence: CASSPVPAGGTYNEQFF. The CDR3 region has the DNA TGTGCCAGCAGCCCCGTTCCAGCGGGAGGCACATACAATGAGCAGTTCTTC.

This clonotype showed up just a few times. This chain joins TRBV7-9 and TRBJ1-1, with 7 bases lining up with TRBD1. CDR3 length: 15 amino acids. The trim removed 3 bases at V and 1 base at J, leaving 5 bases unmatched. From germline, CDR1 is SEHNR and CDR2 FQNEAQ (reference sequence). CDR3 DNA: TGTGCCAGCAGCTTCTTGGCAGGGGGGAACACTGAAGCTTTCTTT. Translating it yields CASSFLAGGNTEAFF.

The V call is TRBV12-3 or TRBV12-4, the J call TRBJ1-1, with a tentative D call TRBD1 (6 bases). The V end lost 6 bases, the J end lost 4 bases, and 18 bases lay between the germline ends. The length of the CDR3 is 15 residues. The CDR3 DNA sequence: TGTGCCAGCAGCCCGGCCTGGGGGGGCGGCACTGAAGCTTTCTTT. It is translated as CASSPAWGGGTEAFF.

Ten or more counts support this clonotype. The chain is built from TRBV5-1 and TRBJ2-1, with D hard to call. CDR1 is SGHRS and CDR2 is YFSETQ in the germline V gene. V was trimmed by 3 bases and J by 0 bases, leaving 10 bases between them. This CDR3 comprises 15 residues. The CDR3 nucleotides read TGCGCCAGCAGCTCCGAGAGTAGCTCCTACAATGAGCAGTTCTTC. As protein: CASSSESSSYNEQFF.

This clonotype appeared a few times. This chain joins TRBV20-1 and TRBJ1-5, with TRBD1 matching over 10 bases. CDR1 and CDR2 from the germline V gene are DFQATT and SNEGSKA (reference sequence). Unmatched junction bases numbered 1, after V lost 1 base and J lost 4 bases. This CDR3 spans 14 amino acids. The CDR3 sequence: CSARVGQGNQPQHF. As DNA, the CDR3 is TGCAGTGCTAGAGTGGGACAGGGGAATCAGCCCCAGCATTTT.

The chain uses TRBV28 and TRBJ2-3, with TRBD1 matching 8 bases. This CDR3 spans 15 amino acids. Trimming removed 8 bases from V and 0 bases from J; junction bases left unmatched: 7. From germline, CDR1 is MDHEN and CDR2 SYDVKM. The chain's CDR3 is CASGSGGYSTDTQYF. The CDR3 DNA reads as TGTGCCAGCGGATCAGGGGGCTATAGCACAGATACGCAGTATTTT.

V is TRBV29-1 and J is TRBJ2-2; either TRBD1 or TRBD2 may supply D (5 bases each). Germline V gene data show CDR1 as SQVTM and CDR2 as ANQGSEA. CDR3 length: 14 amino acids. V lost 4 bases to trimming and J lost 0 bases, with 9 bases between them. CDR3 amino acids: CSVGGESNTGELFF. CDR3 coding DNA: TGCAGCGTTGGAGGGGAATCGAACACCGGGGAGCTGTTTTTT.

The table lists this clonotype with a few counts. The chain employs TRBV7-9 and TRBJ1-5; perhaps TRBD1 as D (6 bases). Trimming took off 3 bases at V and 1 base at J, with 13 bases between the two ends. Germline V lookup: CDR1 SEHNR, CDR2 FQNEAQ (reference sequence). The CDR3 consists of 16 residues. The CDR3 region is CASSFGGGGSNQPQHF. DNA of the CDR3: TGTGCCAGCAGCTTCGGAGGGGGGGGAAGCAATCAGCCCCAGCATTTT.

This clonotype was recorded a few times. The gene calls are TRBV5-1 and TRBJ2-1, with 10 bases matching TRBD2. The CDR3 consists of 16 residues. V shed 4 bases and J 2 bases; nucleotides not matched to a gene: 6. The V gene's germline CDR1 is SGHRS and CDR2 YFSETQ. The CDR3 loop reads CASSSSGRPPYNEQFF. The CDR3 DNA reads TGCGCCAGCAGCAGTAGCGGGAGGCCGCCCTACAATGAGCAGTTCTTC.

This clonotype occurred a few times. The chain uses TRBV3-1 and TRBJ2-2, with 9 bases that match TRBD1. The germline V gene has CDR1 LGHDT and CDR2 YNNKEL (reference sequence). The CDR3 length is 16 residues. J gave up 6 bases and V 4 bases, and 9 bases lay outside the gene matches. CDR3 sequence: CASSPPRDREAGELFF. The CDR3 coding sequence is TGTGCCAGCAGCCCGCCCCGGGACAGGGAAGCCGGGGAGCTGTTTTTT. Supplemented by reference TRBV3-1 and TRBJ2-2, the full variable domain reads DTAVSQTPKYLVTQMGNDKSIKCEQNLGHDTMYWYKQDSKKFLKIMFSYNNKELIINETVPNRFSPKSPDKAHLNLHINSLELGDSAVYFCASSPPRDREAGELFFGEGSRLTVL.

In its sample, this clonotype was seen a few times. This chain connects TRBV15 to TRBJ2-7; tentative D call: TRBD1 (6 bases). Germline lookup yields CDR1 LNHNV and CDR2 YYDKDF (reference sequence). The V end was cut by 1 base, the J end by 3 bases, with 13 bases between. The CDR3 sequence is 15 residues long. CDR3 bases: TGTGCCACCAGCAGAGCTTCGACAGGCGGCTACGAGCAGTACTTC. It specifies CATSRASTGGYEQYF.

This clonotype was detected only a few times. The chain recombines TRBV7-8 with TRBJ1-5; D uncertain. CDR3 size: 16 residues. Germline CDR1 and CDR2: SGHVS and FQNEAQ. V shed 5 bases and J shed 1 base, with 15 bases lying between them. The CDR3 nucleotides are TGTGCCAGCAGCCGCGTGTGGGGTCAGAGCAATCAGCCCCAGCATTTT. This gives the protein CASSRVWGQSNQPQHF.